The 15 T cell receptor beta chains in this list originate from one sample, sequenced in a study of shared clonotypes between healthy human individuals. The naive CD8 population came from CD45RO-negative cells selected for CCR7, without terminally differentiated effector memory CD45RA+ cells. TCRdb's table, derived via immunoSEQ multiplex PCR, lists solely in-frame clones and lacks some. The table shows hundreds of thousands of clones, with about 92% occurring only once. Source material: naive CD8+ T cells sorted from blood. The receptors stem from a man in his thirties or forties in good health.

This clone turned up a few times. The chain combines TRBV5-1 with TRBJ1-4; D gene uncertain. The length of the CDR3 is 15 residues. Germline CDR1 and CDR2: SGHRS and YFSETQ. V gave up 5 bases and J gave up 3 bases, with 14 bases separating them. The CDR3 DNA follows: TGCGCCAGCAGGGCCCGCGGGGTATCTAATGAAAAACTGTTTTTT. Translating it yields CASRARGVSNEKLFF.

This clone was seen once. This chain connects TRBV2 to TRBJ2-7; TRBD1 agrees at 7 bases. Trimming at V came to 6 bases and at J to 2 bases, leaving 16 bases not matched to a gene. This CDR3 is 17 amino acids long. Germline CDR1 reads SNHLY; CDR2 reads FYNNEI. The CDR3 sequence: CASSEYPDRVQTYEQYF. The CDR3 DNA follows: TGTGCCAGCAGCGAGTACCCCGACAGGGTACAAACCTACGAGCAGTACTTC.

The chain has TRBV28 and TRBJ2-2, with TRBD2 matching over 11 bases. V trimming: 6 bases; J trimming: 5 bases; junction bases outside the gene matches: 5. Germline V CDR1 and CDR2: MDHEN, SYDVKM. CDR3 length: 15 residues. The CDR3 reads CASRLAGGLTGELFF. The DNA of the CDR3 is TGTGCCAGCAGGTTAGCGGGAGGGCTAACCGGGGAGCTGTTTTTT.

The chain couples TRBV11-2 to TRBJ1-2, with TRBD1 matching over 10 bases. V shed 4 bases, J shed 6 bases, and the junction held 8 bases outside the gene matches. This CDR3 has 15 residues. The germline CDR1 and CDR2 sequences are SGHAT and FQNNGV. The CDR3, as DNA: TGTGCCAGCAGCTACTTACCGGGACAGGGGAATGGCTACACCTTC. Protein sequence: CASSYLPGQGNGYTF.

This clone has only one observation. The chain has TRBV5-4 and TRBJ2-1; D not resolved. This CDR3 has 12 residues. Germline CDR1 is SGHNT and CDR2 is YYREEE (reference sequence). V was clipped by 0 bases and J by 8 bases, with 6 bases between them. The CDR3 DNA reads TGTGCCAGCAGCTTGGAAGGCTATGAGCAGTTCTTC. Translation: CASSLEGYEQFF.

This chain connects TRBV27 to TRBJ2-3; tentatively, D is TRBD2 (5 bases). Per the germline V gene, CDR1 is MNHEY and CDR2 is SMNVEV (reference sequence). Trimming shortened V by 6 bases and J by 3 bases, and 19 bases separated the two germline ends. The length of the CDR3 is 16 residues. CDR3 in amino acids: CASSPPLRGRTDTQYF. The CDR3 bases are TGTGCCAGCAGCCCACCTCTACGTGGGAGAACAGATACGCAGTATTTT.

This clone came up once. This chain uses TRBV4-1 with TRBJ2-1, with 10 bases fitting TRBD2. From germline, CDR1 is MGHRA and CDR2 YSYEKL. Unmatched junction bases numbered 7, after V lost 1 base and J lost 4 bases. The CDR3 runs 17 residues. This chain's CDR3 is CASSQGSSGSLYNEQFF. The DNA for the CDR3 is TGCGCCAGCAGCCAAGGGTCTAGCGGGAGTTTGTACAATGAGCAGTTCTTC.

V usage is TRBV29-1 and J usage is TRBJ1-2; weak D call: TRBD1 (6 bases). The CDR3 runs 14 residues. V dropped 1 base and J dropped 4 bases, with 13 bases sitting between them. Germline CDR1 SQVTM, CDR2 ANQGSEA. The CDR3 region is CSVEVEGHGYGYTF. The CDR3 region has the DNA TGCAGCGTTGAAGTGGAGGGACACGGCTATGGCTACACCTTC.

This chain uses TRBV7-9 with TRBJ2-5; 8 positions match TRBD1. V was pared by 5 bases and J by 1 base, with 6 bases of the junction left unmatched. The CDR3 contains 15 residues. The germline gives CDR1 SEHNR, CDR2 FQNEAQ (reference sequence). The CDR3, as DNA: TGTGCCAGCAGCGCCAGACAGGGGCCCCAAGAGACCCAGTACTTC. Its protein is CASSARQGPQETQYF.

The rearrangement uses TRBV15 and TRBJ2-7; D is unclear. CDR1 is LNHNV and CDR2 is YYDKDF in the germline V gene (reference sequence). Trimming removed 5 bases from V and 1 base from J, with 6 bases in between. The CDR3 is made up of 12 amino acids. The CDR3 reads CATSPRSYEQYF. The CDR3 DNA follows: TGTGCCACCAGCCCCCGATCCTACGAGCAGTACTTC.

The chain recombines TRBV6-5 with TRBJ2-3; D ambiguous. Trimming took 6 bases from V and 6 from J, leaving 10 bases between them. CDR1 is MNHEY and CDR2 is SVGAGI in the germline V gene. The CDR3 loop spans 12 amino acids. CDR3: CASSPDGDTQYF. CDR3 nucleotides: TGTGCCAGCAGCCCGGACGGGGATACGCAGTATTTT.

The rearrangement joins TRBV5-1 to TRBJ2-2; D might be TRBD1 (6 bases). The CDR3 has 15 amino acids. V was pared by 6 bases and J by 5 bases, with 17 bases between. CDR1 is SGHRS, CDR2 YFSETQ, per germline. This CDR3 is CASTTGRGATGELFF. The CDR3 DNA is TGCGCCAGCACCACAGGGAGAGGGGCGACCGGGGAGCTGTTTTTT.

The rearrangement links TRBV7-9 to TRBJ2-1; no reliable D call. V shed 4 bases and J shed 9 bases, with 7 bases lying between them. The length of the CDR3 is 11 residues. Germline V lookup: CDR1 SEHNR, CDR2 FQNEAQ (reference sequence). In nucleotides, the CDR3 is TGTGCCAGCAGCTCCGCGCTTGAGCAGTTCTTC. It translates to CASSSALEQFF.

The chain joins TRBV27 to TRBJ2-7; 9 bases match TRBD1. The trim removed 5 bases at V and 3 bases at J, leaving 11 bases unmatched. Germline assignment: CDR1 MNHEY and CDR2 SMNVEV (reference sequence). The CDR3 is 16 residues long. CDR3 in amino acids: CASSPRQGVRGYEQYF. In nucleotides, the CDR3 is TGTGCCAGCAGTCCTCGACAGGGGGTCAGAGGCTACGAGCAGTACTTC.

The chain has TRBV5-6 and TRBJ2-5; D not certain. V shed 2 bases and J shed 4 bases, with 6 bases lying between them. CDR1 is SGHDT, CDR2 YYEEEE, per germline. This CDR3 contains 12 residues. The CDR3 protein is CASSFLGETQYF. CDR3 sequence (DNA): TGTGCCAGCAGCTTTCTAGGAGAGACCCAGTACTTC.